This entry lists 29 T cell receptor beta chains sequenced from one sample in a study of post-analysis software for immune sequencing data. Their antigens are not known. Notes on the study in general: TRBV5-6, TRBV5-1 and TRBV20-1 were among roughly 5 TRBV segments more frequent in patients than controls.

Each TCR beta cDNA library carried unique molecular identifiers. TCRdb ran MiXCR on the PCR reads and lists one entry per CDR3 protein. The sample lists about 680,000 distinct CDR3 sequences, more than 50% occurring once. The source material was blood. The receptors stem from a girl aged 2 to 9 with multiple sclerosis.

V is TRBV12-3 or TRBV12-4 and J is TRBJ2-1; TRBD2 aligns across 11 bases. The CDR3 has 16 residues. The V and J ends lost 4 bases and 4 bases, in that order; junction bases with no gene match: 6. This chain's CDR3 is CASSSQGLADYNEQFF. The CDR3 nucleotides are TGTGCCAGCAGTTCCCAGGGACTAGCGGATTACAATGAGCAGTTCTTC.

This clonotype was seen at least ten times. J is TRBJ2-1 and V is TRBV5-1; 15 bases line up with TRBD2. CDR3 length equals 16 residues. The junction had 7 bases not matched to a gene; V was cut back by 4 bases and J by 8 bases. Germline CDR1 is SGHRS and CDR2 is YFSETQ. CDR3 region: CASSDEGLAGGYEQFF. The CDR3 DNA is TGCGCCAGCAGCGATGAGGGACTAGCGGGAGGCTATGAGCAGTTCTTC.

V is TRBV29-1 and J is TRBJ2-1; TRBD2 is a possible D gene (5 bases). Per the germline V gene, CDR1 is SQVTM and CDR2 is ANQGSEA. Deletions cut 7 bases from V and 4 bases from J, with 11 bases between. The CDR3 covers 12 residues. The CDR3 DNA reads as TGCAGCGCCCTAGCAGAATACAATGAGCAGTTCTTC. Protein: CSALAEYNEQFF.

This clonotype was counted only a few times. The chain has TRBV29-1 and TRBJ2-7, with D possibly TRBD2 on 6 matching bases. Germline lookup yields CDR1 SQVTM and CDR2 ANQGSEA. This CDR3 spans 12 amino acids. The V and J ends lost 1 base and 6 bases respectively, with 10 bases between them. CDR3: CSVEGGGVEQYF. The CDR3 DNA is TGCAGCGTTGAAGGTGGCGGGGTCGAGCAGTACTTC.

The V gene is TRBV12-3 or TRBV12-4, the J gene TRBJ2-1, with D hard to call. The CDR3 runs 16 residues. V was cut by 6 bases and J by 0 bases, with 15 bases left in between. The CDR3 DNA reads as TGTGCCAGCAGCCACTTGTTGCTTCGCTCCTACAATGAGCAGTTCTTC. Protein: CASSHLLLRSYNEQFF.

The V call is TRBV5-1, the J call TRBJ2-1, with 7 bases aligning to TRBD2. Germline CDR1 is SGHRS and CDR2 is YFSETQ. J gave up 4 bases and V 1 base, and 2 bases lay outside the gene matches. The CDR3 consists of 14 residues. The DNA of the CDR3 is TGCGCCAGCAGCTTGCGGGAGGAATACAATGAGCAGTTCTTC. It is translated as CASSLREEYNEQFF.

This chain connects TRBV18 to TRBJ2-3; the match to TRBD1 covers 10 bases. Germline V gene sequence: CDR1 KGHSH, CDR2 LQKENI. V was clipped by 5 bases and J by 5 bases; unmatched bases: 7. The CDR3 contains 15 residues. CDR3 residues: CASSSWTGGLDTQYF. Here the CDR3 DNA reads TGTGCCAGCTCATCCTGGACAGGGGGATTAGATACGCAGTATTTT.

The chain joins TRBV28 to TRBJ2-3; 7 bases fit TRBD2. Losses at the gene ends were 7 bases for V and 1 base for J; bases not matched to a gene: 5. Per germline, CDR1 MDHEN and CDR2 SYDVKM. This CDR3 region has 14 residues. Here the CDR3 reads CASKEGRGTDTQYF. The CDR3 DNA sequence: TGTGCCAGCAAGGAGGGGAGGGGCACAGATACGCAGTATTTT.

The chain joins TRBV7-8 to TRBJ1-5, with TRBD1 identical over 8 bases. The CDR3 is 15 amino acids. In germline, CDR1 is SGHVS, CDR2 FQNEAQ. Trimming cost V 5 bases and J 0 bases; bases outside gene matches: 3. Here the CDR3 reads CASSPGQASNQPQHF. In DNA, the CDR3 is TGTGCCAGCAGCCCGGGACAGGCTAGCAATCAGCCCCAGCATTTT.

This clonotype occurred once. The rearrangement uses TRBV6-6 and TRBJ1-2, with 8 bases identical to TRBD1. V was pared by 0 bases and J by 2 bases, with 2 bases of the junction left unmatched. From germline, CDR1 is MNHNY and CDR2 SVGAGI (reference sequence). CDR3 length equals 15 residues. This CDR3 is CASSYSDRVNYGYTF. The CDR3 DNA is TGTGCCAGCAGTTACTCGGACAGGGTGAACTATGGCTACACCTTC.

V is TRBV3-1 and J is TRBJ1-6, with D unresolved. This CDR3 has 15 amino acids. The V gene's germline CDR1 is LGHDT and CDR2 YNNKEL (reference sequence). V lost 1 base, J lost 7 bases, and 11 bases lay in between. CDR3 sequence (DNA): TGTGCCAGCAGCCAAGCCCCCAGTTTGAATTCACCCCTCCACTTT. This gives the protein CASSQAPSLNSPLHF. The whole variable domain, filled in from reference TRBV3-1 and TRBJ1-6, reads DTAVSQTPKYLVTQMGNDKSIKCEQNLGHDTMYWYKQDSKKFLKIMFSYNNKELIINETVPNRFSPKSPDKAHLNLHINSLELGDSAVYFCASSQAPSLNSPLHFGNGTRLTVT.

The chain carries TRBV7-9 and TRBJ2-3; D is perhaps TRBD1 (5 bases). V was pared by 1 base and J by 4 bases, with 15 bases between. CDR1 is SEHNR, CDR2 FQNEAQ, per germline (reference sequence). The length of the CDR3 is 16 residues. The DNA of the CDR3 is TGTGCCAGCAGCTTAGGAGACAGTTCAGGTGCAGATACGCAGTATTTT. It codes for CASSLGDSSGADTQYF.

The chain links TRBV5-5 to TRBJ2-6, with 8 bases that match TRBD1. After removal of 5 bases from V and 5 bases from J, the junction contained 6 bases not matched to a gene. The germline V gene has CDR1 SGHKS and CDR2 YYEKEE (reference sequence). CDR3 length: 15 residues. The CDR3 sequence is CASSPGQGRANVLTF. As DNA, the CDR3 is TGTGCCAGCAGTCCCGGACAGGGCCGGGCCAACGTCCTGACTTTC.

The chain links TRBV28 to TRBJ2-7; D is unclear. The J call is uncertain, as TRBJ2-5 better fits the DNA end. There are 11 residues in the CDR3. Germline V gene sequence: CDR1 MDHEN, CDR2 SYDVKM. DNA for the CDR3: TGTGCCAGCAATGAGGCAGGGACCCAGTACTTC. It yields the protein CASNEAGTQYF.

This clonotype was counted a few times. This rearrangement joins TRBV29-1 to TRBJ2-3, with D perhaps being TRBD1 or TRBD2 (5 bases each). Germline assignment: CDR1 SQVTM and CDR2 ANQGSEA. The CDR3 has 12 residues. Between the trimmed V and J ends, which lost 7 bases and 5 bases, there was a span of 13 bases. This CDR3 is CSGGPLGDTQYF. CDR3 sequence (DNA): TGCAGCGGGGGACCACTCGGAGATACGCAGTATTTT.

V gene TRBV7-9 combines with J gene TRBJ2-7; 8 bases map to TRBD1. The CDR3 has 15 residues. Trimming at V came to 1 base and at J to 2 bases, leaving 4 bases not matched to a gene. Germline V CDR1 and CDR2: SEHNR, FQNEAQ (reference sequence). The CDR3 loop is CASSLGTGFTYEQYF. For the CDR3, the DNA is TGTGCCAGCAGCTTAGGGACAGGGTTTACCTACGAGCAGTACTTC. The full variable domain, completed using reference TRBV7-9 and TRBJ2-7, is DTGVSQNPRHKITKRGQNVTFRCDPISEHNRLYWYRQTLGQGPEFLTYFQNEAQLEKSRLLSDRFSAERPKGSFSTLEIQRTEQGDSAMYLCASSLGTGFTYEQYFGPGTRLTVT.

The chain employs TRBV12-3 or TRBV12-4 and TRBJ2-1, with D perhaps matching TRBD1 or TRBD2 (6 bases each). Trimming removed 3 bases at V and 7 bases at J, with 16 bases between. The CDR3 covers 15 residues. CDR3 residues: CASSFSGDSGNEQFF. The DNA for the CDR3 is TGTGCCAGCAGTTTCTCAGGGGACTCGGGAAATGAGCAGTTCTTC.

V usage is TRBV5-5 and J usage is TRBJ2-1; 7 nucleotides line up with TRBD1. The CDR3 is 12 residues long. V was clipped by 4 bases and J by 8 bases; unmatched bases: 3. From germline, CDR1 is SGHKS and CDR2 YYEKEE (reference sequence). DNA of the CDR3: TGTGCCAGCAGCAAGCAGGGGGATGAGCAGTTCTTC. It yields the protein CASSKQGDEQFF. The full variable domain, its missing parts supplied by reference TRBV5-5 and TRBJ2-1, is DAGVTQSPTHLIKTRGQQVTLRCSPISGHKSVSWYQQVLGQGPQFIFQYYEKEERGRGNFPDRFSARQFPNYSSELNVNALLLGDSALYLCASSKQGDEQFFGPGTRLTVL.

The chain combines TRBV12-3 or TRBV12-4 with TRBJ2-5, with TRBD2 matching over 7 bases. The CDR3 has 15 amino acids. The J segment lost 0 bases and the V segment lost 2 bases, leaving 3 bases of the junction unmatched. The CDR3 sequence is CASSLKRGDQETQYF. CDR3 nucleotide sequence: TGTGCCAGCAGTTTAAAGCGGGGAGACCAAGAGACCCAGTACTTC.

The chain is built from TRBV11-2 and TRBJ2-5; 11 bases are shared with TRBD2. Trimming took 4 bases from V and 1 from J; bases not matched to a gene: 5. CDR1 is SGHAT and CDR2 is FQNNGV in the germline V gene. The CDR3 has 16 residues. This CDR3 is CASSSIAGGIQETQYF. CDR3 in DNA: TGTGCCAGCAGCTCAATAGCGGGGGGGATCCAAGAGACCCAGTACTTC. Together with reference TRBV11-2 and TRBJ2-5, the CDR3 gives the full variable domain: EAGVAQSPRYKIIEKRQSVAFWCNPISGHATLYWYQQILGQGPKLLIQFQNNGVVDDSQLPKDRFSAERLKGVDSTLKIQPAKLEDSAVYLCASSSIAGGIQETQYFGPGTRLLVL.

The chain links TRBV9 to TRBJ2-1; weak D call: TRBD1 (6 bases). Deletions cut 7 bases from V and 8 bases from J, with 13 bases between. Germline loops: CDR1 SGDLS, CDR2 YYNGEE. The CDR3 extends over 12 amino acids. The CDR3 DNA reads TGTGCCAGCTCGGTTGGGGGCGATGAGCAGTTCTTC. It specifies CASSVGGDEQFF.

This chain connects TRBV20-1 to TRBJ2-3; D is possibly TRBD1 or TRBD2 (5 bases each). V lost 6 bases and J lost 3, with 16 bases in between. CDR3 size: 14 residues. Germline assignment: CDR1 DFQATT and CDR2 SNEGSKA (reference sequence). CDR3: CSARSRDGTDTQYF. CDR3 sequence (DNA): TGCAGTGCCCGGAGCCGGGACGGAACAGATACGCAGTATTTT.

CDR3 amino acids: CSAPDYRRGDNEQFF. DNA of the CDR3: TGCAGTGCGCCCGACTATAGACGGGGCGACAATGAGCAGTTCTTC. The genes are TRBV20-1 and TRBJ2-1, with D perhaps being TRBD1 or TRBD2 (5 bases each). The germline V gene has CDR1 DFQATT and CDR2 SNEGSKA (reference sequence). This CDR3 contains 15 residues. V lost 6 bases to trimming and J lost 5 bases, with 20 bases between them.

Here the CDR3 reads CSAVTDPLEAFF. CDR3 nucleotides: TGCAGTGCGGTGACAGACCCTCTAGAAGCTTTCTTT. The J gene is TRBJ1-1, the V gene TRBV20-1; a weak D match, TRBD1 (5 bases). Germline CDR1 DFQATT, CDR2 SNEGSKA (reference sequence). The germline V and J ends were trimmed by 6 bases and 8 bases, with 16 bases remaining between them. The CDR3 spans 12 residues.

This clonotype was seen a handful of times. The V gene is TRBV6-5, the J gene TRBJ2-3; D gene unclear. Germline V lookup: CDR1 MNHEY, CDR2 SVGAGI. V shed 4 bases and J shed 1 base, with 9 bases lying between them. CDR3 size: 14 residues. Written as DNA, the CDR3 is TGTGCCAGCAGTTTTGAAACTGGCACAGATACGCAGTATTTT. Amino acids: CASSFETGTDTQYF.

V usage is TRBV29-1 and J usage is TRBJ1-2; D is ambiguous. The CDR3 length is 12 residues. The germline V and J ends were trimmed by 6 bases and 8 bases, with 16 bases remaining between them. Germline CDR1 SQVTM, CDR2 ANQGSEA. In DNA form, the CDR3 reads TGCAGCGTCGCCTCGGTGCGCCGGGGCTACACCTTC. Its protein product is CSVASVRRGYTF.

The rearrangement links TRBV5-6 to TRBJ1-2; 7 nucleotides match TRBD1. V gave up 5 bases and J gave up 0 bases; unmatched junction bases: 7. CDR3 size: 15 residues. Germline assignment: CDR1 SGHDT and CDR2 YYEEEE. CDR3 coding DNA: TGTGCCAGCAGGGCAGGGACAGTAGCTAACTATGGCTACACCTTC. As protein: CASRAGTVANYGYTF.

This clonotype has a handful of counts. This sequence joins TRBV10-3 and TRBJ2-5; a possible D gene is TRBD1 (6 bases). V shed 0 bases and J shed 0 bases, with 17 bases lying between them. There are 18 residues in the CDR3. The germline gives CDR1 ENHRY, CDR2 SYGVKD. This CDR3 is CAISESGQSLSYQETQYF. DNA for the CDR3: TGTGCCATCAGTGAGTCGGGACAATCTCTTTCATACCAAGAGACCCAGTACTTC.

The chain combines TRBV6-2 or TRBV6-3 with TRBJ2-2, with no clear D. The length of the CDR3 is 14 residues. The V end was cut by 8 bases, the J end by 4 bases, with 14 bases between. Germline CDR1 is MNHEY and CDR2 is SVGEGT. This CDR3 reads CASLAGEVTGELFF. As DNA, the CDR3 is TGTGCCAGCCTCGCAGGTGAAGTCACCGGGGAGCTGTTTTTT.